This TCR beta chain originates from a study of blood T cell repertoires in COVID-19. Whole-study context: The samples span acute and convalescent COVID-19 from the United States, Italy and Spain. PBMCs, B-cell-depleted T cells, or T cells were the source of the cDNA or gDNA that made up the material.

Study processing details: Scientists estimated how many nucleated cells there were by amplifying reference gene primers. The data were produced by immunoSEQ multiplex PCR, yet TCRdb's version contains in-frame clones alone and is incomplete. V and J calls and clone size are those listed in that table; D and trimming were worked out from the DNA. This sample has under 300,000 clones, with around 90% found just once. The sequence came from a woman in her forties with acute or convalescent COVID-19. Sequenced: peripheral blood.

The CDR3 nucleotides are TGTGCCAGCTCAATTTCCCTCGGGGAGCGGGGGACCACAGATACGCAGTATTTT. It specifies CASSISLGERGTTDTQYF. The chain employs TRBV7-6 and TRBJ2-3, with 8 nucleotides matching TRBD2. Trimming took 8 bases from V and 2 from J; bases not matched to a gene: 18. Germline V CDR1 and CDR2: SGHVS, FNYEAQ. The CDR3 has 18 residues.